A single sample gave rise to the 10 T cell receptor beta chains below, sequenced in a study of blood T cell dynamics during melanoma immunotherapy. Points from the study as a whole: Cell-free DNA CDR3 sequences most resembled the immune-effector CD8+ subset, which was also most clonal.

Profiled with immunoSEQ multiplex PCR; TCRdb holds only in-frame clones, not every one. Of about 2,000 clones listed, around 76% are singletons. No antigen has been identified for these receptors. Time point of the sample: week 3, after first cycle of checkpoint inhibitor. Immune-effector memory T cells were defined as CD3+ CD4- CD8+ CD45RA- CD45RO-high CD27- CCR7-. The source was CD8+ T cells from blood, collected from a patient treated with checkpoint blockade. The source of these receptors is a human donor with melanoma.

This chain uses TRBV5-4 with TRBJ2-2; no clear D. V lost 0 bases, J lost 2 bases, and 8 bases lay in between. Germline CDR1 reads SGHNT; CDR2 reads YYREEE (reference sequence). The CDR3 runs 15 residues. For the CDR3, the DNA is TGTGCCAGCAGCTTGGCCTTAAGTAACACCGGGGAGCTGTTTTTT. Translating gives CASSLALSNTGELFF.

The chain joins TRBV11-1 to TRBJ2-7, with a weak D call TRBD2 (5 bases). The CDR3 length is 14 residues. Germline lookup yields CDR1 SGHAT and CDR2 FQDESV (reference sequence). V was clipped by 5 bases and J by 1 base, with 12 bases between them. CDR3: CASSTPLGSYEQYF. CDR3 bases: TGTGCCAGCAGCACCCCACTAGGTTCCTACGAGCAGTACTTC.

The chain combines TRBV6-5 with TRBJ1-2; D gene uncertain. CDR3 length: 13 amino acids. From germline, CDR1 is MNHEY and CDR2 SVGAGI. The ends were cut back, 0 bases at V and 7 bases at J, with 9 bases in the middle. The CDR3 region has the DNA TGTGCCAGCAGTTACTCCAACTGGGTTGGCTACACCTTC. Translating gives CASSYSNWVGYTF.

A single count supports this clone. The J gene is TRBJ1-1, the V gene TRBV9, with 7 bases matching TRBD1. The ends lost 3 bases at V and 7 bases at J; junction bases unmatched: 15. This CDR3 comprises 16 residues. Germline assignment: CDR1 SGDLS and CDR2 YYNGEE. The CDR3 reads CASSGPSGTEAREAFF. The CDR3 DNA is TGTGCCAGCAGCGGCCCATCCGGGACAGAAGCCCGTGAAGCTTTCTTT.

The rearrangement joins TRBV27 to TRBJ2-7; 8 bases map to TRBD1. This CDR3 has 14 residues. V trimming: 6 bases; J trimming: 3 bases; junction bases outside the gene matches: 7. Germline values: CDR1 MNHEY, CDR2 SMNVEV (reference sequence). The CDR3 protein is CASRGHDRGYEQYF. CDR3 sequence (DNA): TGTGCCAGCAGGGGTCACGACAGGGGCTACGAGCAGTACTTC.

This chain joins TRBV18 and TRBJ1-5, with D tentatively TRBD1 (5 bases). Trimming cost V 5 bases and J 0 bases, with 17 bases left between them. This CDR3 comprises 17 residues. Germline V gene lookup returns CDR1 KGHSH and CDR2 LQKENI. The CDR3 DNA sequence: TGTGCCAGCTCATCCGACGCGGGGACCTATAGCAATCAGCCCCAGCATTTT. Translation gives CASSSDAGTYSNQPQHF.

CDR3 sequence (DNA): TGTGCCAGCAGCTCCCTGACAGGGAAGACCGGGGAGCTGTTTTTT. Protein sequence: CASSSLTGKTGELFF. This chain uses TRBV7-9 with TRBJ2-2; 7 positions agree with TRBD1. CDR3 length: 15 residues. Germline V gene lookup returns CDR1 SEHNR and CDR2 FQNEAQ (reference sequence). Losses at the gene ends were 4 bases for V and 5 bases for J; bases not matched to a gene: 7.

The V call is TRBV4-1, the J call TRBJ1-2; 11 bases agree with TRBD1. V gave up 4 bases and J gave up 8 bases; unmatched junction bases: 9. Germline lookup yields CDR1 MGHRA and CDR2 YSYEKL. The CDR3 runs 15 residues. DNA of the CDR3: TGCGCCAGCAGCCCCTGGGACAGGGGGACGGGAGGCTACACCTTC. Encoded protein: CASSPWDRGTGGYTF.

CDR3 in amino acids: CASSYRQGAYEQYF. The CDR3 DNA sequence: TGTGCCAGCAGTTACCGACAGGGCGCCTACGAGCAGTACTTC. The chain carries TRBV6-9 and TRBJ2-7; 7 nucleotides agree with TRBD1. This CDR3 is 14 amino acids long. V was clipped by 3 bases and J by 2 bases; unmatched bases: 4. Germline CDR1 MNHGY, CDR2 SVAAGI.

This clone was picked up a small number of times. The rearrangement joins TRBV7-9 to TRBJ2-7, with TRBD1 matching over 7 bases. The CDR3 sequence is 14 residues long. Looked up from germline, CDR1 is SEHNR and CDR2 is FQNEAQ (reference sequence). Losses at the gene ends were 5 bases for V and 7 bases for J; bases not matched to a gene: 11. The CDR3 sequence is CASSPTLTGWEQYF. CDR3 coding DNA: TGTGCCAGCAGCCCTACCTTGACAGGGTGGGAGCAGTACTTC.